This T cell receptor (beta chain) emerged from a study of blood T cell repertoires in COVID-19. Looking at the study overall: Samples came from the United States, Italy and Spain, spanning acute and convalescent COVID-19. Sources were T cells, B-cell-depleted T cells, or PBMCs; the material itself was cDNA or gDNA.

Original processing methods: Cell counts per sample came from amplifying reference gene primers. Using immunoSEQ multiplex PCR, the repertoire was profiled, and TCRdb retains in-frame clones only, with some absent. The V and J calls and clone size were taken over from that table, and D and trimming were inferred from the DNA. The top ten clones hold under 20% of a sample with about 120,000 clones, roughly 91% of them seen once. V lost 0 bases and J lost 5; bases outside the gene matches: 9. The germline CDR1 and CDR2 sequences are SGDLS and YYNGEE. The CDR3 runs to 16 residues. This clonotype was sampled from a human donor with acute or convalescent COVID-19. The donor label of this sample is uncertain. The V and J genes are TRBV9 and TRBJ2-5, with 8 bases fitting TRBD2. The specimen sequenced was peripheral blood. CDR3 DNA sequence: TGTGCCAGCAGCGTAGGTGCCAGCGGGAGTGGGGAGACCCAGTACTTC. Translating gives CASSVGASGSGETQYF. Looking up the rest from reference TRBV9 and TRBJ2-5 gives the full variable domain: DSGVTQTPKHLITATGQRVTLRCSPRSGDLSVYWYQQSLDQGLQFLIQYYNGEERAKGNILERFSAQQFPDLHSELNLSSLELGDSALYFCASSVGASGSGETQYFGPGTRLLVL.